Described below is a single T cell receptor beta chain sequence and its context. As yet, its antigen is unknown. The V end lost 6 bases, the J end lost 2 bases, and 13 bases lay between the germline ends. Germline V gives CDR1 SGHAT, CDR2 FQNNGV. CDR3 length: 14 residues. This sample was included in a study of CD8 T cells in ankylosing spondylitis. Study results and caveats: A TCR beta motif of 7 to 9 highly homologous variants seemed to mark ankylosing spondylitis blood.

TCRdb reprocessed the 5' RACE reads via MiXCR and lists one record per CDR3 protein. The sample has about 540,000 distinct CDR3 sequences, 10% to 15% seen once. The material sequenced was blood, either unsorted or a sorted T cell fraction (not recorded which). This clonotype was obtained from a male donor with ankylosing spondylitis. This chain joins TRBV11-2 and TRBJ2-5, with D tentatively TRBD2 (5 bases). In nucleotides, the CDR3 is TGTGCCAGCAGTCCCTGGCGGGTACAAGAGACCCAGTACTTC. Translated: CASSPWRVQETQYF.